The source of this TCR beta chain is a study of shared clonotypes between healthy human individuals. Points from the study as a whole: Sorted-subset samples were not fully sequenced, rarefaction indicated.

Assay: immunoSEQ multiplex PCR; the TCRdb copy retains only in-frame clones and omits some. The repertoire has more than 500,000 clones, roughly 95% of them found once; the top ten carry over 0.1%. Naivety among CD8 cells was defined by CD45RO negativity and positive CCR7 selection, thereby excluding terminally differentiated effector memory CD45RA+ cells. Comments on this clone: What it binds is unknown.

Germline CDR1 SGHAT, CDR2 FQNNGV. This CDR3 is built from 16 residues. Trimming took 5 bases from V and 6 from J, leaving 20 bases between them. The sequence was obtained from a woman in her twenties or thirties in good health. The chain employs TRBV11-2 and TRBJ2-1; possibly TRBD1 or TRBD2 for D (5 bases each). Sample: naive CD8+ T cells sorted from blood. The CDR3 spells CASSPPGPSMSNEQFF. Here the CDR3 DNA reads TGTGCCAGCAGCCCTCCGGGGCCCTCTATGAGCAATGAGCAGTTCTTC.